This T cell receptor (beta chain) was identified during a study of molecular identifiers for immune sequencing clone quantification. TCRdb ran MiXCR on the PCR reads and lists one entry per CDR3 protein. Here the sample spans 490,000 or so distinct CDR3 sequences, roughly 24% being singletons. In the sort, naive CD8 T cells were defined as CD8+CD4-CCR7+CD45RA+. Trimming shortened V by 6 bases and J by 1 base, and 14 bases separated the two germline ends. Looked up from germline, CDR1 is ENHRY and CDR2 is SYGVKD. The CDR3 sequence is 15 residues long. The chain has TRBV10-3 and TRBJ2-3; either TRBD1 or TRBD2 may supply D (5 bases each). The sequence came from a human donor in good health. Some libraries in this study had Jurkat cell RNA spiked in. Sequenced material: naive CD8+ T cells from blood, with Jurkat cell RNA spiked in. Stated subset: FACS-sorted CD8+CD4-CCR7+CD45RA+ naive T cells. CDR3 DNA sequence: TGTGCCATCAGCGCGAGGGGTGTGGGCACAGATACGCAGTATTTT. As protein: CAISARGVGTDTQYF.